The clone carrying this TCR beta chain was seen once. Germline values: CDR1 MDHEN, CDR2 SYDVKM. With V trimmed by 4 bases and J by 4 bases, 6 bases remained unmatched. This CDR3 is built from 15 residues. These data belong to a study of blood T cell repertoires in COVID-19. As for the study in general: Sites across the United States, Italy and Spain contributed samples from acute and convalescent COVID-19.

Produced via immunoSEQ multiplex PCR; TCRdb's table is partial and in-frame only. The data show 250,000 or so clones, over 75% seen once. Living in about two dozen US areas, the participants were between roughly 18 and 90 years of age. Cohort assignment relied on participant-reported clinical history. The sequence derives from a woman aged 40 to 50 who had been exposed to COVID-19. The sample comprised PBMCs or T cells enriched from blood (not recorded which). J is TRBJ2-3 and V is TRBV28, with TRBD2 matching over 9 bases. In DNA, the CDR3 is TGTGCCAGCAGTTGGCGGGGGGGCTTCCCAGATACGCAGTATTTT. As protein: CASSWRGGFPDTQYF.